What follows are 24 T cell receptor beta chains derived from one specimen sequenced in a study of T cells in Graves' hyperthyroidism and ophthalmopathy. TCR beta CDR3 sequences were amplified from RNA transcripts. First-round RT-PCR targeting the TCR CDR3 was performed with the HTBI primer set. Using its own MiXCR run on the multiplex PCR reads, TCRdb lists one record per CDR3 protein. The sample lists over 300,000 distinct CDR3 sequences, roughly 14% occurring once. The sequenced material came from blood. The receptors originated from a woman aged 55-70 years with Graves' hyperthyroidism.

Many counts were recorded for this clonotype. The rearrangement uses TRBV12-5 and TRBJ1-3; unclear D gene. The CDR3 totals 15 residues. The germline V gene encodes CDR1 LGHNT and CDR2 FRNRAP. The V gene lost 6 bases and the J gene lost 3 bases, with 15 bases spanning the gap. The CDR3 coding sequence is TGTGCTAGTGGCTCTCAGTGGGGAATTGGAAACACCATATATTTT. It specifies CASGSQWGIGNTIYF.

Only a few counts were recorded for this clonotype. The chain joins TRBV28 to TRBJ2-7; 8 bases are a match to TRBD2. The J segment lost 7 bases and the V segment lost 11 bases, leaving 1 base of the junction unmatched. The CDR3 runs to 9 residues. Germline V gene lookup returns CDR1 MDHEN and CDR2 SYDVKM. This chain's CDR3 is CAAGGEQYF. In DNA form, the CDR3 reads TGTGCCGCGGGGGGAGAGCAGTACTTC.

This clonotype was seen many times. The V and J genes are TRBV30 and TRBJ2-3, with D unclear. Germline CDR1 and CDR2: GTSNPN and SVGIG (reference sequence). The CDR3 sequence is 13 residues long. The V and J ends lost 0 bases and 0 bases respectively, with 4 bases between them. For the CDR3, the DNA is TGTGCCTGGAGTGTACTAAGCACAGATACGCAGTATTTT. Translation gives CAWSVLSTDTQYF.

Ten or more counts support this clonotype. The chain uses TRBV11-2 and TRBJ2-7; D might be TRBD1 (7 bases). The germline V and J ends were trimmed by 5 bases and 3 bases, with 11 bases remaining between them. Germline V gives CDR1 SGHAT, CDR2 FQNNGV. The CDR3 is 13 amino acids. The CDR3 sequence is CASSAGQLYEQYF. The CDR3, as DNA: TGTGCCAGCAGCGCGGGACAGCTCTACGAGCAGTACTTC.

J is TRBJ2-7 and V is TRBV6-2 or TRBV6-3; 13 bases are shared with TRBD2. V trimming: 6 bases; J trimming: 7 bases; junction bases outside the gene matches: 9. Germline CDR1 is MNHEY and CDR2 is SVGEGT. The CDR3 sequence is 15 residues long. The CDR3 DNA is TGTGCCAGCAGCAACCCCGGACTAGCGGGAGAAGAGCAGTACTTC. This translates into CASSNPGLAGEEQYF.

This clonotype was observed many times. The CDR3 sequence is CASSYSRGSGKDTQYF. In DNA form, the CDR3 reads TGTGCCAGCAGTTACTCGCGTGGTAGCGGGAAAGATACGCAGTATTTT. The V and J genes are TRBV6-2 or TRBV6-3 and TRBJ2-3; 8 nucleotides line up with TRBD2. V was clipped by 0 bases and J by 5 bases; unmatched bases: 7. Germline CDR1 reads MNHEY; CDR2 reads SVGEGT. The CDR3 sequence is 16 residues long.

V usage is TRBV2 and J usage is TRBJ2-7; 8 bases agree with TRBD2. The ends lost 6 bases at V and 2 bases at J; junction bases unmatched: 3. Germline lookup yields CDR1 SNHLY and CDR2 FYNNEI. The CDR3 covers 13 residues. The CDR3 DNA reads TGTGCCAGCAGAGCGGGGGCCCCCTACGAGCAGTACTTC. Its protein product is CASRAGAPYEQYF.

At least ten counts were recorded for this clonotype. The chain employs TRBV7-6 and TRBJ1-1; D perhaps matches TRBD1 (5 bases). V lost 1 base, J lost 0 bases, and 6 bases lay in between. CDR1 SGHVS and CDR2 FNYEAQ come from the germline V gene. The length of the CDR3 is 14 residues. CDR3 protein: CASSLVQVNTEAFF. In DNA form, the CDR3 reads TGTGCCAGCAGCTTAGTACAGGTGAACACTGAAGCTTTCTTT.

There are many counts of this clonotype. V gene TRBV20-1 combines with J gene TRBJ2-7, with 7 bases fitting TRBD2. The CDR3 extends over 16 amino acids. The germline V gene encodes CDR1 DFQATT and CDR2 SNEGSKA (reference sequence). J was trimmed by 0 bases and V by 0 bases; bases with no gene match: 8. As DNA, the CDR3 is TGCAGTGCTAGAGATTCGGCGGGAGCGCTCTCCTACGAGCAGTACTTC. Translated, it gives CSARDSAGALSYEQYF.

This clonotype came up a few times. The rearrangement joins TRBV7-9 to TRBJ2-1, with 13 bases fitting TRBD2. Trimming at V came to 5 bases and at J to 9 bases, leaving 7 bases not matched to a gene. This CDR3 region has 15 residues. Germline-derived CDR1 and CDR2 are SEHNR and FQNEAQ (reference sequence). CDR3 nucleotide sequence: TGTGCCAGCAGCCAGCGGACTAGCGGGAGTAGTGAGCAGTTCTTC. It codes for CASSQRTSGSSEQFF.

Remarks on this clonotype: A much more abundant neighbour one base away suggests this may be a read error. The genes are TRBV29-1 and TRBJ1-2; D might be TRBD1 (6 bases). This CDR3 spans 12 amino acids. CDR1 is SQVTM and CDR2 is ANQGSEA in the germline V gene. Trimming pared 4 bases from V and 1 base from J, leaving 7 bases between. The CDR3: CSVGRGNYGYTF. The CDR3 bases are TGCAGCGTTGGCAGGGGTAACTATGGCTACACCTTC.

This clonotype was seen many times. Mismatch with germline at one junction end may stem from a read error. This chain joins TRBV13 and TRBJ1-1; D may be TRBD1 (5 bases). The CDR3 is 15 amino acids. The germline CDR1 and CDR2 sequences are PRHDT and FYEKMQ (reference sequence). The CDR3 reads CASSLAGTVNTEAFF. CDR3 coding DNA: TGCGCCAGCAGCTTGGCCGGGACGGTGAACACTGAAGCTTTCTTT.

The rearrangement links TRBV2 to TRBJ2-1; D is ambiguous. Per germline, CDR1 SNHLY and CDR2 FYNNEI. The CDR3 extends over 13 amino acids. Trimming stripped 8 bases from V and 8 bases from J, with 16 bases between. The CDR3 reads CASGPDHEDEQFF. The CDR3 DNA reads TGTGCCAGCGGACCGGACCACGAAGATGAGCAGTTCTTC. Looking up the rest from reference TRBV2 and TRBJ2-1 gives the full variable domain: EPEVTQTPSHQVTQMGQEVILRCVPISNHLYFYWYRQILGQKVEFLVSFYNNEISEKSEIFDDQFSVERPDGSNFTLKIRSTKLEDSAMYFCASGPDHEDEQFFGPGTRLTVL.

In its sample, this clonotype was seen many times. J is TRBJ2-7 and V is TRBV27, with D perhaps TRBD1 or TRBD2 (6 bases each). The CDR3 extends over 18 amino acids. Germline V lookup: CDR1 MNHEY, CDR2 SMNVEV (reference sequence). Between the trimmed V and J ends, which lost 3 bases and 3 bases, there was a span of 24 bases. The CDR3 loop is CASSFIGQPGGLHYEQYF. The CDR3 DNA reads TGTGCCAGCAGTTTTATCGGCCAACCCGGGGGCCTTCACTACGAGCAGTACTTC.

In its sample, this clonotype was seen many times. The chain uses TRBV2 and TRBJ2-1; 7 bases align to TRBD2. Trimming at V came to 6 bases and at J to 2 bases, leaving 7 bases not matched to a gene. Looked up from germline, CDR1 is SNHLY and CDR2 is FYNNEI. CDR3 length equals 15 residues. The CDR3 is CASSRAGPAYNEQFF. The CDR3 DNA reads TGTGCCAGCAGCCGAGCGGGACCAGCCTACAATGAGCAGTTCTTC.

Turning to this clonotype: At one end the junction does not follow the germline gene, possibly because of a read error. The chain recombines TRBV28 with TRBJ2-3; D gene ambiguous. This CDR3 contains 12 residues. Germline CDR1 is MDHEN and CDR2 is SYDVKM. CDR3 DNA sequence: TGTGCCAGCAGTCCGAATAAGGATACGCGGTATTTT. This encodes CASSPNKDTRYF.

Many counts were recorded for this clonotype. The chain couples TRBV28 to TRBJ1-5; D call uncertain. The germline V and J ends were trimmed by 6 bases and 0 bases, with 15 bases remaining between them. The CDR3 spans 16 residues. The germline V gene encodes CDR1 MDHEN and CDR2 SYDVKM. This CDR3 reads CASSKRVRYSNQPQHF. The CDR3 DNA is TGTGCCAGCAGCAAAAGGGTACGGTATAGCAATCAGCCCCAGCATTTT. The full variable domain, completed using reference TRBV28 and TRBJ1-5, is DVKVTQSSRYLVKRTGEKVFLECVQDMDHENMFWYRQDPGLGLRLIYFSYDVKMKEKGDIPEGYSVSREKKERFSLILESASTNQTSMYLCASSKRVRYSNQPQHFGDGTRLSIL.

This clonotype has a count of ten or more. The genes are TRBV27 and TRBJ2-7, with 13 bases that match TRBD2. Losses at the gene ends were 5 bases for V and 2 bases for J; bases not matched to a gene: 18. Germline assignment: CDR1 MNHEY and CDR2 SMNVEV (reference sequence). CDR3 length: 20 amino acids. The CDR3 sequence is CASSRLLGLAGRRGTYEQYF. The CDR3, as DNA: TGTGCCAGCAGTCGTCTACTGGGACTAGCGGGAAGGAGGGGGACCTACGAGCAGTACTTC.

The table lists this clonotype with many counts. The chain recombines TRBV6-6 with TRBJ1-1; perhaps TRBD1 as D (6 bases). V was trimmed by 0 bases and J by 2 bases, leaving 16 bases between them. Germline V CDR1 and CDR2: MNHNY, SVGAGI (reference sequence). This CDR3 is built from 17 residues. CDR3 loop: CASSYSTATGLNTEAFF. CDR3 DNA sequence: TGTGCCAGCAGTTACTCGACGGCGACAGGCCTAAACACTGAAGCTTTCTTT.

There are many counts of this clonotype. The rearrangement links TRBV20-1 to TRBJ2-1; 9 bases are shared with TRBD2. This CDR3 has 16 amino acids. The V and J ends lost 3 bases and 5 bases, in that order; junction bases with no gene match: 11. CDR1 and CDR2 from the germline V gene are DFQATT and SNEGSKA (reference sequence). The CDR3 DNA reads TGCAGTGCTAGCCCCCCAGCGGGAGGCTTAGACAATGAGCAGTTCTTC. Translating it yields CSASPPAGGLDNEQFF.

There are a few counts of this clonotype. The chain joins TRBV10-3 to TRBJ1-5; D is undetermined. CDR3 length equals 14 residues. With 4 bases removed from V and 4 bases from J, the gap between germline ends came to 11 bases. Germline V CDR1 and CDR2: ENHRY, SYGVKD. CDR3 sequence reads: CAISAADKNQPQHF. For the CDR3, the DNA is TGTGCCATCAGTGCGGCTGACAAGAATCAGCCCCAGCATTTT.

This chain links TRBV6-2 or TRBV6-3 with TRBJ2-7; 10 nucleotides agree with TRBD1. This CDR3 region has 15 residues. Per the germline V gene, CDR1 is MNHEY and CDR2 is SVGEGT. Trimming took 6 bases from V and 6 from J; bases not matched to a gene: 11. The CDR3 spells CASRPSGQGKGEQYF. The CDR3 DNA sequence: TGTGCCAGCAGACCTTCGGGACAGGGGAAGGGCGAGCAGTACTTC.

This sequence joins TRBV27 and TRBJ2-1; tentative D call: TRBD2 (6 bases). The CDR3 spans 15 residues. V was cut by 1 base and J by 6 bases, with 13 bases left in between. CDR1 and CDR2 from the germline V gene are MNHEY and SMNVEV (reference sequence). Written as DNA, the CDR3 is TGTGCCAGCAGTTTATTCGGACTATCGCCCAATGAGCAGTTCTTC. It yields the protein CASSLFGLSPNEQFF.

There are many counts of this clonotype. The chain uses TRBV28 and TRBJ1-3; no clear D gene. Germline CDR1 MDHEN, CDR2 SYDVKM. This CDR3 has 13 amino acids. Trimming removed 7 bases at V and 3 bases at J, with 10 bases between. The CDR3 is CASKEDRGNTIYF. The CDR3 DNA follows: TGTGCCAGCAAGGAAGACCGTGGAAACACCATATATTTT.